This paragraph reports one T cell receptor (beta chain). This specimen belongs to a study of blood T cell repertoires in COVID-19. Study-wide background: Acute-phase and convalescent COVID-19 samples originated in the United States, Italy and Spain.

Trimming pared 3 bases from V and 0 bases from J, leaving 8 bases between. This CDR3 is 15 amino acids long. The germline V gene encodes CDR1 SEHNR and CDR2 FQNEAQ (reference sequence). TCRdb's copy holds only in-frame clones and misses some; the assay was immunoSEQ multiplex PCR. This table holds about 270,000 clones, 70% to 90% found once. The sample taken for sequencing was peripheral blood. V is TRBV7-9 and J is TRBJ1-4; no firm D call. This clonotype originated in a woman in her 70s with acute or convalescent COVID-19. The CDR3 sequence: CASSFGRTTNEKLFF. Here the CDR3 DNA reads TGTGCCAGCAGCTTTGGTAGAACAACTAATGAAAAACTGTTTTTT.